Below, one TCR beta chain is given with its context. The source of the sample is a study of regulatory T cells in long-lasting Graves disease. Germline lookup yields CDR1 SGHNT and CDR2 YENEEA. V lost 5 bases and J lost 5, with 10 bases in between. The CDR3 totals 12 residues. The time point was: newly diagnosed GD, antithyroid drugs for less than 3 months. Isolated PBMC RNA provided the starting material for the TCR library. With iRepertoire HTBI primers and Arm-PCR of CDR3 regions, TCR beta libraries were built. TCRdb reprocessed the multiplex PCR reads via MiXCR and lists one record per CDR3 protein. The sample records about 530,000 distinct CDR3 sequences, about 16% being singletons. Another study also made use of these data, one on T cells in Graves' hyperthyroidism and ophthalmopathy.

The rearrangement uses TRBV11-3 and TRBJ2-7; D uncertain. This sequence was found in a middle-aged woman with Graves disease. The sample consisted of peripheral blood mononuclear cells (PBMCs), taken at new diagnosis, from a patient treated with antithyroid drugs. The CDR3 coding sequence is TGTGCCAGCAGCCCTCACGGAGACGAGCAGTACTTC. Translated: CASSPHGDEQYF.